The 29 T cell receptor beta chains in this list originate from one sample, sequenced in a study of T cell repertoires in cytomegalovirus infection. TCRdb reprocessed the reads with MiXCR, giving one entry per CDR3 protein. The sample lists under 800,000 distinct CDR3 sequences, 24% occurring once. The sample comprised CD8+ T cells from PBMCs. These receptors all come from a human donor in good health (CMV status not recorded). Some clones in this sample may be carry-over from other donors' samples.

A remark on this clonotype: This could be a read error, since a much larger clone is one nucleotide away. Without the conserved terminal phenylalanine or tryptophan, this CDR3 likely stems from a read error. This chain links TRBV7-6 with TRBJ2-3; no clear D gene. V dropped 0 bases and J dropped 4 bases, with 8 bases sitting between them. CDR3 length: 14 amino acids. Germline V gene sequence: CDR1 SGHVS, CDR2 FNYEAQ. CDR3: CASSLAVLADTQYI. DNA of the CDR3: TGTGCCAGCAGCTTAGCGGTCCTAGCAGATACGCAGTATATT.

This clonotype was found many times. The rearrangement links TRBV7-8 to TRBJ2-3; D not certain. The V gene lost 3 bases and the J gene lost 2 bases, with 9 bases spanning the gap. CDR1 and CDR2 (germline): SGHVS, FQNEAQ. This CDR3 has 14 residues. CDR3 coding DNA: TGTGCCAGCAGCTTTAACAGCAACACAGATACGCAGTATTTT. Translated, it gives CASSFNSNTDTQYF.

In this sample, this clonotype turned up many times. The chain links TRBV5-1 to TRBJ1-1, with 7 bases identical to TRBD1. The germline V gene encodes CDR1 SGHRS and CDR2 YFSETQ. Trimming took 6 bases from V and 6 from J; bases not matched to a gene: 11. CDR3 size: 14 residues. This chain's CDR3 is CASTTTGAGAEAFF. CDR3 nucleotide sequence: TGCGCCAGCACGACTACAGGGGCAGGAGCTGAAGCTTTCTTT.

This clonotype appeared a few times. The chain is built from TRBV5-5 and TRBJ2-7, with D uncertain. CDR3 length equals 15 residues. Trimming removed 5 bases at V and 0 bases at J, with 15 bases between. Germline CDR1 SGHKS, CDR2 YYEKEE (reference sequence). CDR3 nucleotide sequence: TGTGCCAGCAGTGACTTCCCAGCCGGCTCCTACGAGCAGTACTTC. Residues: CASSDFPAGSYEQYF.

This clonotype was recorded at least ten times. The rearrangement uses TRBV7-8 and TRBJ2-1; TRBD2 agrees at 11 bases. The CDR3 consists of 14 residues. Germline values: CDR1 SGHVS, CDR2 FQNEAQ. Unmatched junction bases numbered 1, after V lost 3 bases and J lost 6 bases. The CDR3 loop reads CASSFSGGANEQFF. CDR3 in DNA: TGTGCCAGCAGCTTTAGCGGGGGGGCCAATGAGCAGTTCTTC.

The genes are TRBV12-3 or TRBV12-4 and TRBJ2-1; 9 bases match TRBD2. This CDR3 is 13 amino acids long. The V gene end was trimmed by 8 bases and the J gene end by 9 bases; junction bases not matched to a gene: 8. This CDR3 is CASEAGGWREQFF. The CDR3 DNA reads TGTGCCAGCGAAGCGGGGGGATGGCGTGAGCAGTTCTTC.

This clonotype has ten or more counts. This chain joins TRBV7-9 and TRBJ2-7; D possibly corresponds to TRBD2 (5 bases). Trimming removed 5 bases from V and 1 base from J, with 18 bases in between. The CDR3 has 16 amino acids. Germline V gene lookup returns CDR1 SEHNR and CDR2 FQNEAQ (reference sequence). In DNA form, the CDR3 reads TGTGCCAGCAGCCCGCAAGCGGCTGCCTATTCCTACGAGCAGTACTTC. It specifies CASSPQAAAYSYEQYF.

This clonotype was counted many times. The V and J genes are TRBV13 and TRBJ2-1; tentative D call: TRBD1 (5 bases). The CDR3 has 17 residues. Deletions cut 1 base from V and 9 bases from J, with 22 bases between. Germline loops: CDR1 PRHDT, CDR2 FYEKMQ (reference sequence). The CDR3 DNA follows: TGTGCCAGCAGCTTAGAAGGGGTGCGCAGGCCATTGTTTGAGCAGTTCTTC. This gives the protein CASSLEGVRRPLFEQFF.

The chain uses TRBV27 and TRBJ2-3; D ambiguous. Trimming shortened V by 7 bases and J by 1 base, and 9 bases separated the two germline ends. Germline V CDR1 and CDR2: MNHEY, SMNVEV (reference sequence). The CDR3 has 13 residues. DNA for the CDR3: TGTGCCAGCACCTCATCCCGCACAGATACGCAGTATTTT. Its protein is CASTSSRTDTQYF.

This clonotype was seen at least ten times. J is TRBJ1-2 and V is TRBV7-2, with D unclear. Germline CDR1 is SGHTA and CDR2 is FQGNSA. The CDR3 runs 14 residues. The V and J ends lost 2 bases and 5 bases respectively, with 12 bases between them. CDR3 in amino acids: CASSLWSSDYGYTF. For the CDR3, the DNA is TGTGCCAGCAGCTTATGGAGCAGCGATTATGGCTACACCTTC.

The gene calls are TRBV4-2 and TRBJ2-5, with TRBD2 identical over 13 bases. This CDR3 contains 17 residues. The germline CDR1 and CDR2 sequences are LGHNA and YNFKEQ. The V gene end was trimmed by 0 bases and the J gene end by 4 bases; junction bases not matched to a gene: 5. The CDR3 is CASSQDPLAGGRETQYF. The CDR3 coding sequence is TGTGCCAGCAGCCAAGACCCACTAGCGGGGGGGCGAGAGACCCAGTACTTC.

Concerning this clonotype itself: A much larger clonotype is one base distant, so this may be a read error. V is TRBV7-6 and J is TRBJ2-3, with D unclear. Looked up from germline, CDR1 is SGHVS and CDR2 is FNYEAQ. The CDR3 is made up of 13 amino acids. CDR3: CTSSLRVADTQYF. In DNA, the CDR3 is TGTACCAGCAGCTTAAGGGTTGCAGATACGCAGTATTTT.

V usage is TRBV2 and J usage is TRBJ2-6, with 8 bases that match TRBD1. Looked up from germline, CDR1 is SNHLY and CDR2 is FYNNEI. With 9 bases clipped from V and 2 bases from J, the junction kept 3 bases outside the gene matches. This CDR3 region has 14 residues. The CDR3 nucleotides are TGTGCCAGGACAGGGGACCCTGGGGCCAACGTCCTGACTTTC. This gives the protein CARTGDPGANVLTF. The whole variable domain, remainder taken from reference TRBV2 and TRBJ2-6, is EPEVTQTPSHQVTQMGQEVILRCVPISNHLYFYWYRQILGQKVEFLVSFYNNEISEKSEIFDDQFSVERPDGSNFTLKIRSTKLEDSAMYFCARTGDPGANVLTFGAGSRLTVL.

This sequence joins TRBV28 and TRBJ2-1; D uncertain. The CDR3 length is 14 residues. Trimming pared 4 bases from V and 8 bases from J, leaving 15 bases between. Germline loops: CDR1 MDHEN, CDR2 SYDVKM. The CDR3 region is CASSSPYSAHEQFF. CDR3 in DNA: TGTGCCAGCAGTTCCCCGTACAGCGCCCATGAGCAGTTCTTC.

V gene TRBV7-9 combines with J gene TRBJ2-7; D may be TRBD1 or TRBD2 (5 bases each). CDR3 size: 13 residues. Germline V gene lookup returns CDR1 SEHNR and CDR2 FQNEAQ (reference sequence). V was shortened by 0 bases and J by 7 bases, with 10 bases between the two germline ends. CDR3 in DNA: TGTGCCAGCAGCTTAGCCGGGGCACGGGAGCAGTACTTC. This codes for CASSLAGAREQYF.

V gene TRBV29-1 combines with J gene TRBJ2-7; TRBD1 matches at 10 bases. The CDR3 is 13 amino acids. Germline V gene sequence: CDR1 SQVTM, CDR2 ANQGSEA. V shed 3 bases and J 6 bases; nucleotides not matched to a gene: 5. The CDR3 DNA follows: TGCAGCGTTGATGGACAGGGGGTAAGCGAGCAGTACTTC. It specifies CSVDGQGVSEQYF.

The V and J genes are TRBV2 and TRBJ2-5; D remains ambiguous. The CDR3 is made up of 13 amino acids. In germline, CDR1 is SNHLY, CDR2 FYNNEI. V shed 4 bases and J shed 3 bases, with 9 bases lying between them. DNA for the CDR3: TGTGCCAGCAGTGGGGCCAGAAAAGAGACCCAGTACTTC. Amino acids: CASSGARKETQYF.

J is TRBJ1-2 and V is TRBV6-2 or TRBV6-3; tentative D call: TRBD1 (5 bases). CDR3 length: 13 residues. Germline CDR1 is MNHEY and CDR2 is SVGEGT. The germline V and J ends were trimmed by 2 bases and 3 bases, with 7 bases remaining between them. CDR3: CASSYRGYYGYTF. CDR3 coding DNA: TGTGCCAGCAGTTACCGGGGCTACTATGGCTACACCTTC.

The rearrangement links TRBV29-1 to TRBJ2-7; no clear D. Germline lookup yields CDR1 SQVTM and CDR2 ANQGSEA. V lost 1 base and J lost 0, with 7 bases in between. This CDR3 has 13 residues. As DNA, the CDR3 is TGCAGCGTTGAAGGGCAGGACTCCTACGAGCAGTACTTC. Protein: CSVEGQDSYEQYF.

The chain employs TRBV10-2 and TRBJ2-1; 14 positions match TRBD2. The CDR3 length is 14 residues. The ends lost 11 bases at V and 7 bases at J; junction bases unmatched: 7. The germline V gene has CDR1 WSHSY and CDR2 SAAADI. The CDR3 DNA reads TGCGCCGCGGGGACTAGCGGGGGCCGTAATGAGCAGTTCTTC. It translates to CAAGTSGGRNEQFF.

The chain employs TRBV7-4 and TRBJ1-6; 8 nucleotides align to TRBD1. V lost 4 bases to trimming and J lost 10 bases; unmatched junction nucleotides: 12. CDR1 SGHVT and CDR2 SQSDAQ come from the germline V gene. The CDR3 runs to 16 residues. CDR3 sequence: CASSSNRQGLESPLHF. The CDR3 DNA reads TGTGCCAGCAGCTCAAACCGACAGGGGCTCGAATCACCCCTCCACTTT.

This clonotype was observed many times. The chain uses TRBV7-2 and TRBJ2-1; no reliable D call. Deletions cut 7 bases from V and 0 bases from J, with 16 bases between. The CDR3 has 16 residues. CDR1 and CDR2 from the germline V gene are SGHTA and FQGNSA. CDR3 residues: CASTPHQQSSYNEQFF. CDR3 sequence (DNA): TGTGCCAGCACCCCCCATCAGCAGAGCTCCTACAATGAGCAGTTCTTC.

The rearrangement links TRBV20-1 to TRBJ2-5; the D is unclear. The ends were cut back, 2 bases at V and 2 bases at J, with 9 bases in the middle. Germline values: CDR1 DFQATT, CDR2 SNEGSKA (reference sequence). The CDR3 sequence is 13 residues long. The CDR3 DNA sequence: TGCAGTGCTAGAATGGACCGACAAGAGACCCAGTACTTC. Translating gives CSARMDRQETQYF.

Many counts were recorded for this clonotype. CDR3 DNA: TGTGCCAGCAGTTACACTCCGGGACAGGGGAATGAAAAACTGTTTTTT. This sequence encodes CASSYTPGQGNEKLFF. This chain links TRBV6-5 with TRBJ1-4; 10 bases are a match to TRBD1. CDR1 is MNHEY and CDR2 is SVGAGI in the germline V gene. Germline trimming cut 2 bases from V and 5 bases from J; bases unmatched to any gene: 5. This CDR3 has 16 amino acids.

DNA for the CDR3: TGCAGTGCTCCCCAGCGGGGCCCGCAGACCCAGTACTTC. Amino acid sequence: CSAPQRGPQTQYF. This chain joins TRBV20-1 and TRBJ2-5, with 7 bases matching TRBD2. Per the germline V gene, CDR1 is DFQATT and CDR2 is SNEGSKA (reference sequence). The trim removed 5 bases at V and 6 bases at J, leaving 9 bases unmatched. CDR3 length equals 13 residues.

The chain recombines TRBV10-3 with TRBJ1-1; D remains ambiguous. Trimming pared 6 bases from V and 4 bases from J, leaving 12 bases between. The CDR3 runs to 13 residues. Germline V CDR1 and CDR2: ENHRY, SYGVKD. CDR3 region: CAISAGESTEAFF. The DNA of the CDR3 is TGTGCCATCAGCGCTGGGGAGTCCACTGAAGCTTTCTTT.

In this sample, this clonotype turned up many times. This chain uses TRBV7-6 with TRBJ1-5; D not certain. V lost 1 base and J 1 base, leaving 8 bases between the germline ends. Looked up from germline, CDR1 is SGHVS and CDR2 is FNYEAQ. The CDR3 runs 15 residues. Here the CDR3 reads CASSLVASSNQPQHF. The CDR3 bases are TGTGCCAGCAGCTTAGTCGCCTCGAGCAATCAGCCCCAGCATTTT.

The DNA for the CDR3 is TGTGCCAGCAGTGTCCCGGGGGGGCATGGCTACACCTTC. Protein: CASSVPGGHGYTF. The chain combines TRBV6-1 with TRBJ1-2; D might be TRBD1 (6 bases). Trimming left V 4 bases short and J 6 bases short, with 12 bases between. The length of the CDR3 is 13 residues. CDR1 MNHNS and CDR2 SASEGT come from the germline V gene.

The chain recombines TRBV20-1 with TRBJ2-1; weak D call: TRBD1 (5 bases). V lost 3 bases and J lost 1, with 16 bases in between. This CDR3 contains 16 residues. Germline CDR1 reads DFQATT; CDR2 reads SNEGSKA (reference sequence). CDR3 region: CSASSQSKGSYNEQFF. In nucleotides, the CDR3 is TGCAGTGCTAGTTCGCAATCCAAGGGGTCCTACAATGAGCAGTTCTTC.